The 17 T cell receptor beta chains in this list originate from one sample, sequenced in a study of CD8 T cells in ankylosing spondylitis. One entry per CDR3 protein results from TCRdb running MiXCR on the 5' RACE reads. The table records about 360,000 distinct CDR3 sequences, 20% to 25% of them present only once. Sequencing used blood, either unsorted or a sorted T cell fraction (not recorded which). The receptors derive from a male donor with ankylosing spondylitis or in good health (not recorded which).

This clonotype was picked up many times. The rearrangement uses TRBV13 and TRBJ1-1, with D perhaps matching TRBD1 (6 bases). The V gene lost 5 bases and the J gene lost 5 bases, with 15 bases spanning the gap. Germline lookup yields CDR1 PRHDT and CDR2 FYEKMQ (reference sequence). The CDR3 totals 14 residues. CDR3 sequence reads: CASSVVKGGTEAFF. Written as DNA, the CDR3 is TGTGCCAGCAGCGTCGTAAAGGGGGGTACTGAAGCTTTCTTT.

The chain links TRBV9 to TRBJ2-7, with D perhaps TRBD2 (5 bases). Germline V lookup: CDR1 SGDLS, CDR2 YYNGEE. V was pared by 0 bases and J by 3 bases, with 13 bases between. The CDR3 consists of 15 residues. The CDR3 sequence: CASSVGSGNNYEQYF. DNA for the CDR3: TGTGCCAGCAGCGTAGGAAGCGGCAACAACTACGAGCAGTACTTC.

Only a few counts were recorded for this clonotype. V and J are TRBV28 and TRBJ1-5; 7 positions match TRBD1. The CDR3 contains 12 residues. The junction had 1 base not matched to a gene; V was cut back by 8 bases and J by 3 bases. Germline V lookup: CDR1 MDHEN, CDR2 SYDVKM. The CDR3 nucleotides are TGTGCCAGCGACAGGGACAATCAGCCCCAGCATTTT. Protein: CASDRDNQPQHF. Full variable domain (remainder filled in from reference TRBV28 and TRBJ1-5): DVKVTQSSRYLVKRTGEKVFLECVQDMDHENMFWYRQDPGLGLRLIYFSYDVKMKEKGDIPEGYSVSREKKERFSLILESASTNQTSMYLCASDRDNQPQHFGDGTRLSIL.

J is TRBJ2-2 and V is TRBV7-8; TRBD2 matches at 12 bases. In germline, CDR1 is SGHVS, CDR2 FQNEAQ. The CDR3 has 18 amino acids. With 1 base clipped from V and 5 bases from J, the junction kept 8 bases outside the gene matches. CDR3 residues: CASSLGLAGGPGTGELFF. The CDR3 coding sequence is TGTGCCAGCAGCTTAGGTCTAGCGGGGGGGCCGGGTACCGGGGAGCTGTTTTTT.

Comment on this clonotype: One end of the junction varies from germline; a read error may be responsible. The chain employs TRBV12-3 or TRBV12-4 and TRBJ2-1; 11 bases match TRBD2. This CDR3 spans 18 amino acids. The CDR3 loop is CAISPPSGGHDSYNEQFF. The CDR3 region has the DNA TGTGCCATCAGTCCTCCTAGCGGGGGGCATGACAGCTACAATGAGCAGTTCTTC.

Only a few counts were recorded for this clonotype. V is TRBV6-1 and J is TRBJ1-4; 10 nucleotides line up with TRBD1. CDR1 is MNHNS and CDR2 is SASEGT in the germline V gene. V shed 6 bases and J 8 bases; nucleotides not matched to a gene: 9. The CDR3 is 15 residues long. CDR3 sequence: CASSLSGTGAEKLFF. CDR3 in DNA: TGTGCCAGCAGCCTATCCGGGACAGGGGCCGAAAAACTGTTTTTT.

J is TRBJ2-7 and V is TRBV30, with a tentative D call TRBD2 (5 bases). The CDR3 consists of 13 residues. The ends were cut back, 0 bases at V and 3 bases at J, with 9 bases in the middle. The germline gives CDR1 GTSNPN, CDR2 SVGIG (reference sequence). In DNA, the CDR3 is TGTGCCTGGAGTGTTGGAGGTTTCTACGAGCAGTACTTC. Protein: CAWSVGGFYEQYF.

The gene calls are TRBV29-1 and TRBJ2-5; 7 nucleotides agree with TRBD1. In germline, CDR1 is SQVTM, CDR2 ANQGSEA. The CDR3 length is 14 residues. Germline trimming cut 6 bases from V and 2 bases from J; bases unmatched to any gene: 9. CDR3 residues: CSVEPRDRQETQYF. The CDR3 DNA reads as TGCAGCGTAGAACCCCGGGACAGACAAGAGACCCAGTACTTC.

The rearrangement links TRBV5-1 to TRBJ2-3; TRBD1 agrees at 8 bases. Germline lookup yields CDR1 SGHRS and CDR2 YFSETQ. The CDR3 has 15 amino acids. J lost 2 bases, V lost 5 bases, and 7 bases had no gene match. CDR3 amino acids: CASRPGQGYTDTQYF. CDR3 nucleotide sequence: TGCGCCAGCAGACCCGGACAGGGATACACAGATACGCAGTATTTT. The full variable domain, its missing parts supplied by reference TRBV5-1 and TRBJ2-3, is KAGVTQTPRYLIKTRGQQVTLSCSPISGHRSVSWYQQTPGQGLQFLFEYFSETQRNKGNFPGRFSGRQFSNSRSEMNVSTLELGDSALYLCASRPGQGYTDTQYFGPGTRLTVL.

The chain carries TRBV7-9 and TRBJ2-5; tentative D call: TRBD2 (5 bases). This CDR3 contains 15 residues. Germline values: CDR1 SEHNR, CDR2 FQNEAQ (reference sequence). Trimming cost V 5 bases and J 5 bases, with 18 bases left between them. In nucleotides, the CDR3 is TGTGCCAGCAGCCTCCCCCACGGACTTCCCGAGACCCAGTACTTC. Translated: CASSLPHGLPETQYF.

This clonotype occurred a few times. V gene TRBV7-9 combines with J gene TRBJ2-3, with TRBD2 matching 15 bases. The germline V gene encodes CDR1 SEHNR and CDR2 FQNEAQ (reference sequence). The length of the CDR3 is 16 residues. Trimming took 4 bases from V and 6 from J; bases not matched to a gene: 5. The CDR3 loop is CASSSSGTSGGDTQYF. Here the CDR3 DNA reads TGTGCCAGCAGCTCCTCCGGGACTAGCGGGGGGGATACGCAGTATTTT. Drawing the rest from reference TRBV7-9 and TRBJ2-3, the complete variable domain is DTGVSQNPRHKITKRGQNVTFRCDPISEHNRLYWYRQTLGQGPEFLTYFQNEAQLEKSRLLSDRFSAERPKGSFSTLEIQRTEQGDSAMYLCASSSSGTSGGDTQYFGPGTRLTVL.

This clonotype was counted only a few times. The chain uses TRBV20-1 and TRBJ2-3; D not resolved. V was clipped by 3 bases and J by 6 bases, with 10 bases between them. The germline CDR1 and CDR2 sequences are DFQATT and SNEGSKA (reference sequence). This CDR3 spans 12 amino acids. The CDR3 DNA is TGCAGTGCTAGTGTTGAAGTGGATACGCAGTATTTT. Translating gives CSASVEVDTQYF.

This clonotype has just a few counts. The chain joins TRBV12-3 or TRBV12-4 to TRBJ2-1; TRBD2 agrees at 16 bases. V was clipped by 4 bases and J by 5 bases; unmatched bases: 8. The CDR3 is 18 residues long. The CDR3, as DNA: TGTGCCAGCAGTTCCGGGACTAGCGGGGGGGATTTTAACAATGAGCAGTTCTTC. Its translation: CASSSGTSGGDFNNEQFF.

This chain links TRBV3-1 with TRBJ2-7, with D unresolved. The CDR3 has 16 residues. The V and J ends lost 4 bases and 0 bases respectively, with 16 bases between them. Germline assignment: CDR1 LGHDT and CDR2 YNNKEL (reference sequence). DNA for the CDR3: TGTGCCAGCAGCCCTGTTCAGGATTTAAGCTCCTACGAGCAGTACTTC. Its protein is CASSPVQDLSSYEQYF.

The J gene is TRBJ2-7, the V gene TRBV4-2; D may be TRBD1 or TRBD2 (5 bases each). Between the trimmed V and J ends, which lost 2 bases and 7 bases, there was a span of 9 bases. The CDR3 has 12 amino acids. Germline V lookup: CDR1 LGHNA, CDR2 YNFKEQ. The chain's CDR3 is CASSQRGDEQYF. The CDR3 nucleotides are TGTGCCAGCAGCCAAAGAGGGGATGAGCAGTACTTC.

This clonotype was seen only a few times. The rearrangement uses TRBV6-1 and TRBJ2-5; D not certain. V was cut by 6 bases and J by 5 bases, with 13 bases left in between. The CDR3 loop spans 13 amino acids. The germline V gene has CDR1 MNHNS and CDR2 SASEGT. The CDR3 nucleotides read TGTGCCAGCAGCCCTTTCACCGGGGAGACCCAGTACTTC. Protein sequence: CASSPFTGETQYF.

J is TRBJ2-3 and V is TRBV12-3 or TRBV12-4, with 7 bases that match TRBD2. After removal of 5 bases from V and 6 bases from J, the junction contained 8 bases not matched to a gene. This CDR3 region has 14 residues. CDR3 DNA: TGTGCCAGCAGTCTCAGCGGGGACGGGGATACGCAGTATTTT. It encodes CASSLSGDGDTQYF.